A single sample gave rise to the 15 T cell receptor beta chains below, sequenced in a study of blood T cells in healthy people across ages. The use of a sample-barcoded 5' primer and a J-beta primer mix characterized a second PCR of roughly 7 to 11 cycles. TCRdb reprocessed the 5' RACE reads with MiXCR, giving one entry per CDR3 protein. The top ten hold around 3% of the sample, which has 750,000 to 950,000 distinct CDR3 sequences, about 26% seen once. The sample also formed part of further work on T cells of mothers and their children.

What was sequenced was blood. The receptors stem from a boy aged 5-17 years in good health.

This clonotype was observed a handful of times. V usage is TRBV24-1 and J usage is TRBJ2-5; D is uncertain. Trimming removed 4 bases at V and 5 bases at J, with 10 bases between. Per the germline V gene, CDR1 is KGHDR and CDR2 is SFDVKD. This CDR3 is 13 amino acids long. The CDR3: CATSDHPRETQYF. Written as DNA, the CDR3 is TGTGCCACCAGTGACCACCCCAGGGAGACCCAGTACTTC.

This clonotype was seen a handful of times. This chain links TRBV3-1 with TRBJ1-6, with D possibly matching TRBD1 (5 bases). V lost 5 bases, J lost 5 bases, and 10 bases lay in between. This CDR3 comprises 14 residues. Germline V gene sequence: CDR1 LGHDT, CDR2 YNNKEL (reference sequence). The CDR3 bases are TGTGCCAGCAGCTTAGGGGACGATAATTCACCCCTCCACTTT. Amino acids: CASSLGDDNSPLHF. The full variable domain, rest sourced from reference TRBV3-1 and TRBJ1-6, is DTAVSQTPKYLVTQMGNDKSIKCEQNLGHDTMYWYKQDSKKFLKIMFSYNNKELIINETVPNRFSPKSPDKAHLNLHINSLELGDSAVYFCASSLGDDNSPLHFGNGTRLTVT.

The rearrangement uses TRBV6-1 and TRBJ1-1; D is uncertain. CDR3 length: 14 residues. Germline V CDR1 and CDR2: MNHNS, SASEGT. V was shortened by 0 bases and J by 4 bases, with 9 bases between the two germline ends. CDR3 in DNA: TGTGCCAGCAGTGAAGCCCCCGCCAGCACTGAAGCTTTCTTT. Translating gives CASSEAPASTEAFF.

CDR3 region: CASSGERTDTQYF. The CDR3 region has the DNA TGTGCCAGCAGCGGGGAGCGCACAGATACGCAGTATTTT. V and J are TRBV2 and TRBJ2-3, with D perhaps TRBD2 (5 bases). This CDR3 comprises 13 residues. Trimming left V 6 bases short and J 1 base short, with 8 bases between. Germline CDR1 and CDR2: SNHLY and FYNNEI. Variable domain in full (rest from reference TRBV2 and TRBJ2-3): EPEVTQTPSHQVTQMGQEVILRCVPISNHLYFYWYRQILGQKVEFLVSFYNNEISEKSEIFDDQFSVERPDGSNFTLKIRSTKLEDSAMYFCASSGERTDTQYFGPGTRLTVL.

This clonotype was detected only a few times. The V and J genes are TRBV20-1 and TRBJ2-3; perhaps D is TRBD1 or TRBD2 (6 bases each). The length of the CDR3 is 16 residues. Germline V gene sequence: CDR1 DFQATT, CDR2 SNEGSKA (reference sequence). V lost 5 bases and J lost 2, with 20 bases in between. CDR3: CSASSALGGPTDTQYF. Written as DNA, the CDR3 is TGCAGTGCTTCCTCGGCATTGGGGGGCCCCACAGATACGCAGTATTTT.

This clonotype was seen a few times. The chain combines TRBV10-1 with TRBJ2-7; TRBD1 is a possible D gene (5 bases). CDR3 length: 12 amino acids. Germline CDR1 reads WNHNN; CDR2 reads SYGVQD (reference sequence). Trimming removed 6 bases at V and 1 base at J, with 7 bases between. The CDR3 spells CASSRTSYEQYF. Here the CDR3 DNA reads TGCGCCAGCAGCAGGACATCCTACGAGCAGTACTTC.

The J gene is TRBJ2-3, the V gene TRBV6-1, with TRBD1 as a possible D gene (6 bases). CDR3 size: 14 residues. The V and J ends lost 7 bases and 4 bases respectively, with 15 bases between them. Germline V gene data show CDR1 as MNHNS and CDR2 as SASEGT. The CDR3 DNA reads TGTGCCAGCAACGGAAGGACAGCAGCAGATACGCAGTATTTT. This gives the protein CASNGRTAADTQYF.

The chain recombines TRBV28 with TRBJ1-5; D is ambiguous. CDR1 is MDHEN, CDR2 SYDVKM, per germline. The germline V and J ends were trimmed by 3 bases and 6 bases, with 12 bases remaining between them. There are 14 residues in the CDR3. DNA for the CDR3: TGTGCCAGCAGTTTCGGGGATCGGTTTCAGCCCCAGCATTTT. This sequence encodes CASSFGDRFQPQHF.

The CDR3 is CSASGVKGGTQYF. The CDR3 region has the DNA TGCAGTGCTAGCGGGGTAAAAGGAGGGACCCAGTACTTC. The chain uses TRBV20-1 and TRBJ2-5; possibly TRBD2 for D (5 bases). The germline CDR1 and CDR2 sequences are DFQATT and SNEGSKA (reference sequence). The V gene lost 3 bases and the J gene lost 7 bases, with 15 bases spanning the gap. CDR3 size: 13 residues.

This chain links TRBV5-1 with TRBJ2-7; D possibly matches TRBD1 or TRBD2 (5 bases each). V was trimmed by 1 base and J by 2 bases, leaving 25 bases between them. There are 19 residues in the CDR3. The germline gives CDR1 SGHRS, CDR2 YFSETQ. The chain's CDR3 is CASSLRLLTEGNQAYEQYF. The CDR3 region has the DNA TGCGCCAGCAGCTTGAGGTTGTTAACAGAGGGGAACCAAGCCTACGAGCAGTACTTC.

V gene TRBV19 combines with J gene TRBJ1-2; D is ambiguous. The germline CDR1 and CDR2 sequences are LNHDA and SQIVND (reference sequence). The CDR3 consists of 14 residues. With 8 bases removed from V and 4 bases from J, the gap between germline ends came to 17 bases. The chain's CDR3 is CASAYSRTFYGYTF. In DNA form, the CDR3 reads TGTGCCAGTGCGTATTCGAGGACCTTCTATGGCTACACCTTC. The full variable domain, its missing parts supplied by reference TRBV19 and TRBJ1-2, is DGGITQSPKYLFRKEGQNVTLSCEQNLNHDAMYWYRQDPGQGLRLIYYSQIVNDFQKGDIAEGYSVSREKKESFPLTVTSAQKNPTAFYLCASAYSRTFYGYTFGSGTRLTVV.

This clonotype was observed once. Germline and junction disagree at one end, which may indicate a read error. The V call is TRBV7-7, the J call TRBJ2-1; 11 bases are a match to TRBD2. CDR3 length: 16 residues. Germline V gene lookup returns CDR1 SSHAT and CDR2 FNYEAQ (reference sequence). The CDR3 coding sequence is TGTGCTAGCAGCTCGACGCTAGCGGGGGGTTACAATGAGCAGTTCTTC. As protein: CASSSTLAGGYNEQFF.

The sample holds a few counts of this clonotype. The chain has TRBV9 and TRBJ2-5; 9 bases line up with TRBD2. Germline values: CDR1 SGDLS, CDR2 YYNGEE. V lost 2 bases and J lost 5; bases outside the gene matches: 10. The CDR3 is 16 amino acids. The CDR3 loop is CASSVGSGGPGETQYF. The CDR3 DNA reads as TGTGCCAGCAGCGTTGGGAGCGGGGGGCCCGGCGAGACCCAGTACTTC.

Only a few counts were recorded for this clonotype. This chain uses TRBV5-1 with TRBJ2-3; D assignment may be TRBD1 or TRBD2 (5 bases each). CDR1 is SGHRS and CDR2 is YFSETQ in the germline V gene. The CDR3 totals 15 residues. With 4 bases removed from V and 2 bases from J, the gap between germline ends came to 14 bases. The CDR3 reads CASSPTQGTTDTQYF. The DNA of the CDR3 is TGCGCCAGCAGCCCTACCCAAGGGACCACAGATACGCAGTATTTT.

The chain employs TRBV5-5 and TRBJ1-2; D possibly corresponds to TRBD1 (6 bases). CDR3 length: 14 amino acids. The germline CDR1 and CDR2 sequences are SGHKS and YYEKEE (reference sequence). With 3 bases removed from V and 1 base from J, the gap between germline ends came to 10 bases. CDR3 loop: CASSSKGDNYGYTF. In DNA form, the CDR3 reads TGTGCCAGCAGCTCAAAGGGGGATAACTATGGCTACACCTTC.